This T cell receptor beta chain was sequenced in a study of T-cell memory formation after mild COVID-19. The J segment lost 6 bases and the V segment lost 4 bases, leaving 17 bases of the junction unmatched. The germline CDR1 and CDR2 sequences are LGHNA and YSLEER. The CDR3 length is 17 residues. TCRdb redid the calling of the 5' RACE reads with MiXCR, one entry per CDR3 protein. Of about 250,000 distinct CDR3 sequences in the sample, approximately 18% were seen once. The clonotype comes from a man aged 18 to 30 who had mild COVID-19 (a few samples of this study predate the infection). Cell type and time point are not known. This sequence joins TRBV4-3 and TRBJ1-1; 7 bases line up with TRBD1. The material sequenced was PBMCs or a T cell subset sorted from them (not recorded which). CDR3 coding DNA: TGCGCCAGCAGCCCCGGGACAGTATCCGGGCATGACCCTGAAGCTTTCTTT. Translating gives CASSPGTVSGHDPEAFF.